These 30 T cell receptor beta chains were all obtained from the same sample, sequenced in a study of OX40 agonist ivuxolimab in advanced cancers. The assay was immunoSEQ multiplex PCR, and TCRdb's table has in-frame clones only and misses some. The sample yields some 50,000 clones, nearly 90% seen once. The input for sequencing was CD4+ or CD8+ T cells sorted from blood, taken in a trial of the OX40 agonist ivuxolimab. These receptors were collected from an adult with an advanced solid tumor such as melanoma, head and neck, liver or kidney cancer.

This chain uses TRBV7-9 with TRBJ2-5, with D tentatively TRBD1 (5 bases). This CDR3 is built from 14 residues. The germline CDR1 and CDR2 sequences are SEHNR and FQNEAQ (reference sequence). The ends were cut back, 4 bases at V and 5 bases at J, with 14 bases in the middle. DNA for the CDR3: TGTGCCAGCAGCTCCCGGACATCATTGGAGACCCAGTACTTC. It is translated as CASSSRTSLETQYF.

This clone was seen a few times. The gene calls are TRBV30 and TRBJ1-1; D gene unclear. The ends were cut back, 0 bases at V and 1 base at J, with 9 bases in the middle. Germline CDR1 is GTSNPN and CDR2 is SVGIG (reference sequence). The CDR3 is 14 residues long. CDR3: CAWSVRAANTEAFF. The CDR3, as DNA: TGTGCCTGGAGTGTGCGCGCCGCGAACACTGAAGCTTTCTTT.

The CDR3 loop reads CASRFRLGVDTDTQYF. The CDR3, as DNA: TGTGCCAGCAGGTTTCGACTCGGTGTGGACACAGATACGCAGTATTTT. V and J are TRBV2 and TRBJ2-3, with D hard to call. Germline CDR1 and CDR2: SNHLY and FYNNEI. The V end was cut by 6 bases, the J end by 2 bases, with 18 bases between. CDR3 length: 16 residues.

Points on this clone: A read error may produce the germline difference seen at one junction end. The gene calls are TRBV5-6 and TRBJ2-7; D is undetermined. Germline CDR1 is SGHDT and CDR2 is YYEEEE. The CDR3 runs 16 residues. CDR3 residues: CAGSFFAQAAPYEQYF. The CDR3 region has the DNA TGTGCCGGCAGCTTTTTCGCCCAGGCAGCCCCCTACGAGCAGTACTTC.

The gene calls are TRBV9 and TRBJ1-3; 8 bases align to TRBD1. The CDR3 consists of 13 residues. Trimming cost V 6 bases and J 9 bases; bases outside gene matches: 8. Germline V lookup: CDR1 SGDLS, CDR2 YYNGEE. CDR3 sequence reads: CASTGQGAGTIYF. In DNA form, the CDR3 reads TGTGCCAGCACTGGCCAGGGGGCCGGCACCATATATTTT.

This sequence joins TRBV15 and TRBJ2-1; 11 bases are shared with TRBD2. The CDR3 totals 17 residues. Germline CDR1 and CDR2: LNHNV and YYDKDF (reference sequence). Germline trimming cut 0 bases from V and 6 bases from J; bases unmatched to any gene: 7. In DNA form, the CDR3 reads TGTGCCACCAGCAGAGACCCCCTAGCGGGAGGTTTCAATGAGCAGTTCTTC. Translation: CATSRDPLAGGFNEQFF.

This chain connects TRBV5-1 to TRBJ2-2, with TRBD2 as a possible D gene (5 bases). The germline V and J ends were trimmed by 5 bases and 5 bases, with 7 bases remaining between them. The CDR3 contains 12 residues. In germline, CDR1 is SGHRS, CDR2 YFSETQ. The CDR3: CASSRDTGELFF. CDR3 DNA sequence: TGCGCCAGCAGTCGGGATACCGGGGAGCTGTTTTTT. Complete variable domain (other parts from reference TRBV5-1 and TRBJ2-2): KAGVTQTPRYLIKTRGQQVTLSCSPISGHRSVSWYQQTPGQGLQFLFEYFSETQRNKGNFPGRFSGRQFSNSRSEMNVSTLELGDSALYLCASSRDTGELFFGEGSRLTVL.

V and J are TRBV10-3 and TRBJ2-3, with D uncertain. V shed 2 bases and J shed 1 base, with 7 bases lying between them. Germline CDR1 reads ENHRY; CDR2 reads SYGVKD. The CDR3 sequence is 14 residues long. The CDR3 DNA follows: TGTGCCATCAGTGAGGCCGGGCGCACAGATACGCAGTATTTT. It specifies CAISEAGRTDTQYF.

This clone was seen a few times. This chain joins TRBV27 and TRBJ2-4; D is unclear. In germline, CDR1 is MNHEY, CDR2 SMNVEV (reference sequence). The CDR3 is 13 residues long. V was clipped by 6 bases and J by 0 bases, with 6 bases between them. The CDR3 DNA reads TGTGCCAGCAGCCCGATAGCCAAAAACATTCAGTACTTC. Translation gives CASSPIAKNIQYF.

The DNA for the CDR3 is TGTGCTAGTGGTTTGGGAGAGATCGTGTTGGGAGAGACCCAGTACTTC. Amino acids: CASGLGEIVLGETQYF. The V and J genes are TRBV12-5 and TRBJ2-5; D is unresolved. V lost 1 base and J 4 bases, leaving 16 bases between the germline ends. The CDR3 is 16 amino acids. The V gene's germline CDR1 is LGHNT and CDR2 FRNRAP. The full variable domain, its missing parts supplied by reference TRBV12-5 and TRBJ2-5, is DARVTQTPRHKVTEMGQEVTMRCQPILGHNTVFWYRQTMMQGLELLAYFRNRAPLDDSGMPKDRFSAEMPDATLATLKIQPSEPRDSAVYFCASGLGEIVLGETQYFGPGTRLLVL.

V usage is TRBV30 and J usage is TRBJ2-7, with 9 nucleotides matching TRBD2. The CDR3 loop spans 14 amino acids. Germline assignment: CDR1 GTSNPN and CDR2 SVGIG (reference sequence). Germline trimming cut 6 bases from V and 0 bases from J; bases unmatched to any gene: 6. CDR3 sequence reads: CACALAGNSYEQYF. In nucleotides, the CDR3 is TGTGCCTGCGCCCTAGCGGGGAACTCCTACGAGCAGTACTTC. The complete variable domain, with remaining parts taken from reference TRBV30 and TRBJ2-7, reads SQTIHQWPATLVQPVGSPLSLECTVEGTSNPNLYWYRQAAGRGLQLLFYSVGIGQISSEVPQNLSASRPQDRQFILSSKKLLLSDSGFYLCACALAGNSYEQYFGPGTRLTVT.

Worth noting for this clone: The identical CDR3 is also encoded by other nucleotide sequences in the sample. The chain joins TRBV28 to TRBJ2-2, with 7 bases that match TRBD1. The CDR3 is 15 amino acids. Germline CDR1 reads MDHEN; CDR2 reads SYDVKM. The V segment lost 4 bases and the J segment 0 bases; nucleotides outside the gene matches: 2. CDR3 nucleotides: TGTGCCAGCAGTTCAGACAGGGCGAACACCGGGGAGCTGTTTTTT. The encoded protein is CASSSDRANTGELFF.

The J gene is TRBJ2-3, the V gene TRBV7-9; D remains ambiguous. Germline V gives CDR1 SEHNR, CDR2 FQNEAQ (reference sequence). The CDR3 runs 11 residues. Trimming removed 6 bases at V and 6 bases at J, with 7 bases between. The CDR3 here is CASSEVDTQYF. In DNA form, the CDR3 reads TGTGCCAGCAGTGAAGTGGATACGCAGTATTTT.

The rearrangement links TRBV7-9 to TRBJ2-7, with 7 bases identical to TRBD1. CDR1 is SEHNR and CDR2 is FQNEAQ in the germline V gene (reference sequence). The CDR3 is 16 residues long. The junction had 10 bases not matched to a gene; V was cut back by 2 bases and J by 3 bases. The CDR3 DNA reads as TGTGCCAGCAGCTTAAGGGGGCTTGGGGCCCACTACGAGCAGTACTTC. Amino acids: CASSLRGLGAHYEQYF.

The chain links TRBV2 to TRBJ2-5; perhaps D is TRBD1 or TRBD2 (6 bases each). The DNA end is a closer match to TRBJ2-7, so the J assignment may be wrong. In germline, CDR1 is SNHLY, CDR2 FYNNEI. The CDR3 is made up of 16 amino acids. CDR3 protein: CASSATRGLKTYEQYF. The CDR3 DNA reads TGTGCCAGCAGTGCCACCCGGGGGCTTAAGACCTACGAGCAGTACTTC.

This sequence joins TRBV7-3 and TRBJ2-1; no clear D. The CDR3 sequence is 16 residues long. The V end lost 2 bases, the J end lost 8 bases, and 19 bases lay between the germline ends. From germline, CDR1 is SGHTA and CDR2 FQGTGA. The DNA of the CDR3 is TGTGCCAGCAGCTTAGCCCCGGGTCTCCCAGAGTATGAGCAGTTCTTC. Residues: CASSLAPGLPEYEQFF.

This chain joins TRBV6-6 and TRBJ2-7; 7 nucleotides line up with TRBD2. The trim removed 6 bases at V and 2 bases at J, leaving 10 bases unmatched. The CDR3 is 15 amino acids. CDR1 MNHNY and CDR2 SVGAGI come from the germline V gene (reference sequence). For the CDR3, the DNA is TGTGCCAGCAGGCCCGGAGGACTAGACGCCTACGAGCAGTACTTC. It encodes CASRPGGLDAYEQYF.

The V call is TRBV27, the J call TRBJ2-7; the D gene is possibly TRBD1 (6 bases). Trimming left V 5 bases short and J 1 base short, with 12 bases between. Germline values: CDR1 MNHEY, CDR2 SMNVEV (reference sequence). This CDR3 is built from 14 residues. The CDR3 DNA is TGTGCCAGCAGTAAACGGGACACATCCTACGAGCAGTACTTC. Amino acids: CASSKRDTSYEQYF.

In this sample, this clone turned up once. The genes are TRBV7-9 and TRBJ2-7, with D uncertain. The CDR3 spans 14 residues. Germline assignment: CDR1 SEHNR and CDR2 FQNEAQ (reference sequence). Trimming pared 2 bases from V and 2 bases from J, leaving 10 bases between. CDR3 in amino acids: CASSLTHLTYEQYF. The CDR3 nucleotides are TGTGCCAGCAGCTTAACACACCTCACCTACGAGCAGTACTTC.

This chain links TRBV5-6 with TRBJ2-1, with 7 bases that match TRBD2. J was trimmed by 1 base and V by 8 bases; bases with no gene match: 12. Germline CDR1 SGHDT, CDR2 YYEEEE. The CDR3 is 16 amino acids. This chain's CDR3 is CASGFGRGASYNEQFF. In nucleotides, the CDR3 is TGTGCCAGTGGATTTGGGAGGGGCGCATCCTACAATGAGCAGTTCTTC.

The chain has TRBV10-1 and TRBJ2-3; D not resolved. Germline CDR1 and CDR2: WNHNN and SYGVQD (reference sequence). There are 13 residues in the CDR3. V shed 1 base and J shed 2 bases, with 4 bases lying between them. The CDR3, as DNA: TGCGCCAGCAGTGAGTGGATCACAGATACGCAGTATTTT. Translating it yields CASSEWITDTQYF.

The chain uses TRBV6-9 and TRBJ2-3; 8 bases are a match to TRBD2. CDR3 length: 19 residues. The J segment lost 0 bases and the V segment lost 0 bases, leaving 11 bases of the junction unmatched. Germline V lookup: CDR1 MNHGY, CDR2 SVAAGI. CDR3 nucleotides: TGTGCCAGCAGTTATTCGGGAAACCAGCGGGGGCTTAGCACAGATACGCAGTATTTT. Encoded protein: CASSYSGNQRGLSTDTQYF.

This clone has only a few counts. V usage is TRBV18 and J usage is TRBJ2-3; 10 bases match TRBD2. This CDR3 spans 16 amino acids. Germline CDR1 is KGHSH and CDR2 is LQKENI. V shed 0 bases, J shed 6 bases, and the junction held 6 bases outside the gene matches. CDR3 loop: CASSPPTGLATDTQYF. CDR3 nucleotide sequence: TGTGCCAGCTCACCACCCACGGGACTAGCGACGGATACGCAGTATTTT.

The chain joins TRBV27 to TRBJ1-6, with TRBD1 matching over 8 bases. Per the germline V gene, CDR1 is MNHEY and CDR2 is SMNVEV (reference sequence). Trimming at V came to 5 bases and at J to 3 bases, leaving 3 bases not matched to a gene. The CDR3 has 15 amino acids. CDR3 protein: CASSLGQGYNSPLHF. In DNA, the CDR3 is TGTGCCAGCAGTCTAGGACAGGGCTATAATTCACCCCTCCACTTT.

V gene TRBV11-2 combines with J gene TRBJ2-5; 9 positions agree with TRBD1. V gave up 5 bases and J gave up 1 base; unmatched junction bases: 2. The CDR3 consists of 14 residues. Per germline, CDR1 SGHAT and CDR2 FQNNGV. CDR3 sequence: CASSRQGVQETQYF. The CDR3 DNA follows: TGTGCCAGCAGCCGACAGGGGGTCCAAGAGACCCAGTACTTC.

The CDR3 spells CASSRRAGSYNEQFF. Written as DNA, the CDR3 is TGTGCCAGTAGTAGGCGAGCGGGGAGTTACAATGAGCAGTTCTTC. The V and J genes are TRBV19 and TRBJ2-1, with 7 positions matching TRBD2. V lost 4 bases and J lost 4; bases outside the gene matches: 7. Looked up from germline, CDR1 is LNHDA and CDR2 is SQIVND (reference sequence). This CDR3 comprises 15 residues.

The chain combines TRBV2 with TRBJ1-1, with D perhaps matching TRBD1 (5 bases). V shed 8 bases and J shed 6 bases, with 13 bases lying between them. CDR1 and CDR2 (germline): SNHLY, FYNNEI. The length of the CDR3 is 12 residues. The DNA for the CDR3 is TGTGCCAGCGGCAGGGAGTATTCTGAAGCTTTCTTT. It translates to CASGREYSEAFF.

This clone was seen more than once but under ten times. V and J are TRBV18 and TRBJ2-7; TRBD2 might be the D (6 bases). The germline gives CDR1 KGHSH, CDR2 LQKENI. Trimming cost V 1 base and J 6 bases, with 16 bases left between them. The CDR3 is 15 residues long. This CDR3 reads CASSPLRGAGSEQYF. Here the CDR3 DNA reads TGTGCCAGCTCACCACTACGAGGGGCGGGGTCCGAGCAGTACTTC.

This chain uses TRBV10-3 with TRBJ2-5; no reliable D call. This CDR3 has 15 residues. Germline lookup yields CDR1 ENHRY and CDR2 SYGVKD. The V end was cut by 0 bases, the J end by 5 bases, with 13 bases between. The CDR3 DNA is TGTGCCATCAGTGAGTCACCCCAACCCCCGGAGACCCAGTACTTC. It translates to CAISESPQPPETQYF.

This clone appeared a few times. The gene calls are TRBV5-6 and TRBJ1-3, with a possible D match to TRBD1 (6 bases). V dropped 4 bases and J dropped 0 bases, with 14 bases sitting between them. The V gene's germline CDR1 is SGHDT and CDR2 YYEEEE. The CDR3 is 16 amino acids. The DNA for the CDR3 is TGTGCCAGCAGCCTCCTGGACAGACCCTCTGGAAACACCATATATTTT. It codes for CASSLLDRPSGNTIYF.